The rows below give T cell receptor beta chains drawn from one sample of a study of T cells after posttransplantation cyclophosphamide. TCRdb keeps only in-frame clones here, not all; method: immunoSEQ multiplex PCR. The sample records approximately 3,800 clones, almost 70% being singletons. This material consisted of CD8+ T cells sorted from PBMCs, taken 950 to 1,200 days after allogeneic stem cell transplant with posttransplant cyclophosphamide. These receptors were collected from a female patient between 40 and 55 years old who received an allogeneic stem cell transplant from a related donor, was CMV-positive, and had no GVHD. Part of the T cells may come from the graft donor. The CDR3 runs from the conserved cysteine through the conserved F or W. D genes are given only for firm matches. Clone size is stated in some rows and not others, as once, few, many or a class when expanded.

CDR3 DNA | CDR3 protein | clone size | J gene | D gene | V gene
TGTGCCACCAGCAGAGTGGTGACAATGGATAGAAGCACTGAAGCTTTCTTT | CATSRVVTMDRSTEAFF | few | TRBJ1-1 | . | TRBV15
TGCGCCAGCAGCCAAGGGACCGGGACAGAAAATTCACCCCTCCACTTT | CASSQGTGTENSPLHF | . | TRBJ1-6 | TRBD1 | TRBV4-3
TGTGCCAGCTGCTTCAGGCAGGGGACGGCATACGAGCAGTACTTC | CASCFRQGTAYEQYF | few | TRBJ2-7 | . | TRBV9
TGCGCCAGCAGCTTCGGGACAGGGGAACTCCCCGGGGAGCTGTTTTTT | CASSFGTGELPGELFF | . | TRBJ2-2 | TRBD1 | TRBV5-1
TGTGCCAGTAGTATAGACAGGACAGGGTACAATCAGCCCCAGCATTTT | CASSIDRTGYNQPQHF | . | TRBJ1-5 | TRBD1 | TRBV19
TGTGCCAGCAGCGTAGCAGGGCGGGATACGCAGTATTTT | CASSVAGRDTQYF | . | TRBJ2-3 | . | TRBV9
TGCGCCAGCAGCTTGGAGTGGGCGAATGAGCAGTTCTTC | CASSLEWANEQFF | few | TRBJ2-1 | . | TRBV5-1
TGTGCCAGTAGTATAGATAGGGCTAGCGGGGGGCCCACAGATACGCAGTATTTT | CASSIDRASGGPTDTQYF | . | TRBJ2-3 | TRBD2 | TRBV19
TGCGCCAGCAGCCCCCGGGGCGCGGGAACGAGCTCCTATAATTCACCCCTCCACTTT | CASSPRGAGTSSYNSPLHF | . | TRBJ1-6 | . | TRBV4-1
TGTGCCAGCAGCCCCCAAGGGGGGGGGTCGGGGAGCAATCAGCCCCAGCATTTT | CASSPQGGGSGSNQPQHF | . | TRBJ1-5 | . | TRBV21-1
TGTGCCCCCCCGGATCGGGTGGGTTCACCCCTCCACTTT | CAPPDRVGSPLHF | once | TRBJ1-6 | . | TRBV6-5
TGCGCCAGCAGCTTTTCGAGGGAGGATGGCGAGCAGTACTTC | CASSFSREDGEQYF | . | TRBJ2-7 | . | TRBV5-1
TGCGCCAGCAGCCAAGGGGACAACAATGAGCAGTTCTTC | CASSQGDNNEQFF | . | TRBJ2-1 | . | TRBV4-1
TGTGCCAGTATTATCAGACAGGGGACGGCCTACGAGCAGTACTTC | CASIIRQGTAYEQYF | . | TRBJ2-7 | TRBD1 | TRBV9
TGTGCCTGTTTTTTCAGACAGGGGACGGCATACGAGCAGTACTTC | CACFFRQGTAYEQYF | . | TRBJ2-7 | TRBD1 | TRBV9
TGTGCCAGCATCGAGGACAGGCGTCAAGAGACCCAGTACTTC | CASIEDRRQETQYF | . | TRBJ2-5 | TRBD1 | TRBV2
TGTGCCAGCAGCCCCCTTTCGGGACTAGGGAGCGAGCAGTACTTC | CASSPLSGLGSEQYF | few | TRBJ2-7 | TRBD2 | TRBV14